This T cell receptor (beta chain) is from a study of early T cells in non-severe SARS-CoV-2 infection. As for the study in general: Whole-blood bulk RNA, unsorted, was sequenced, and chains were unpaired.

Details on this clonotype: Antigen unknown.

General study results and limits: In VDJdb matching, anti-spike CD8 responses were favored while private and CD4 specificities went missing.

Attached unique molecular identifiers marked individual cDNA molecules. Using its own MiXCR run on the 5' RACE reads, TCRdb lists one record per CDR3 protein. The repertoire consists of 110,000 or so distinct CDR3 sequences, with about 12% occurring once and the leading ten covering less than 3.5%. Germline CDR1 reads MDHEN; CDR2 reads SYDVKM. The CDR3 has 12 amino acids. The V end was cut by 7 bases, the J end by 2 bases, with 8 bases between. This TCR was sampled from an adult who was a healthcare worker with PCR-confirmed SARS-CoV-2 infection or an uninfected control (not recorded which). The chain recombines TRBV28 with TRBJ1-2, with no clear D. Sequences were obtained from whole blood. The CDR3 loop is CASTGRNYGYTF. The CDR3 DNA is TGTGCCAGCACGGGCAGAAACTATGGCTACACCTTC.